Given below is one T cell receptor beta chain in context. What it binds is not known. This entry comes from a study of cytomegalovirus exposure and HLA in healthy donors. Study outcomes and limitations: The study reported that TCR beta sequences accurately predicted HLA-A and HLA-B alleles in most subjects.

The PCR was carried out with 60 Vbeta primers and 13 Jbeta primers. Here immunoSEQ multiplex PCR was the method, and the copy in TCRdb shows in-frame clones only, minus some. The repertoire holds around 190,000 clones, 65% to 80% seen once, with about 5% in the top ten. Germline-derived CDR1 and CDR2 are SGHTS and YDEGEE. Trimming cost V 9 bases and J 5 bases; bases outside gene matches: 7. CDR3 size: 13 residues. Sequenced: PBMCs. This sequence joins TRBV5-8 and TRBJ1-5; 8 nucleotides line up with TRBD1. The sequence was obtained from a man aged 25 to 45 in good health and CMV-seropositive. CDR3 in amino acids: CATNRQGYQPQHF. CDR3 sequence (DNA): TGTGCCACCAACAGACAGGGGTATCAGCCCCAGCATTTT.